Each of the 3 T cell receptor beta chains below was sequenced from the same sample in a study of cytomegalovirus exposure and HLA in healthy donors. The PCR made use of 60 Vbeta and 13 Jbeta primers. Measured with immunoSEQ multiplex PCR; TCRdb has only the in-frame clones, and not every one. The table lists some 120,000 clones, 65% to 85% of them singletons, with approximately 0.22% in the top ten. Specimen: PBMCs. The receptors were gathered from a man aged 50-60 years in good health and CMV-seronegative.

This chain joins TRBV27 and TRBJ1-4, with a tentative D call TRBD1 (5 bases). Trimming pared 6 bases from V and 8 bases from J, leaving 10 bases between. This CDR3 has 12 residues. Germline V gene sequence: CDR1 MNHEY, CDR2 SMNVEV (reference sequence). CDR3 sequence (DNA): TGTGCCAGCAGAACAGGTCCCGAAAAACTGTTTTTT. Amino acid sequence: CASRTGPEKLFF. Together with reference TRBV27 and TRBJ1-4, the CDR3 gives the full variable domain: EAQVTQNPRYLITVTGKKLTVTCSQNMNHEYMSWYRQDPGLGLRQIYYSMNVEVTDKGDVPEGYKVSRKEKRNFPLILESPSPNQTSLYFCASRTGPEKLFFGSGTQLSVL.

This clone was counted a single time. The chain is built from TRBV11-2 and TRBJ2-1, with 8 bases identical to TRBD1. Germline loops: CDR1 SGHAT, CDR2 FQNNGV. Germline trimming cut 5 bases from V and 7 bases from J; bases unmatched to any gene: 10. The CDR3 is 15 amino acids. The CDR3 DNA reads as TGTGCCAGCAGCCGTCGGACAGGGAGATTGAATGAGCAGTTCTTC. Translated, it gives CASSRRTGRLNEQFF. Looking up the rest from reference TRBV11-2 and TRBJ2-1 gives the full variable domain: EAGVAQSPRYKIIEKRQSVAFWCNPISGHATLYWYQQILGQGPKLLIQFQNNGVVDDSQLPKDRFSAERLKGVDSTLKIQPAKLEDSAVYLCASSRRTGRLNEQFFGPGTRLTVL.

The chain couples TRBV9 to TRBJ1-3, with D perhaps matching TRBD1 (5 bases). The V gene's germline CDR1 is SGDLS and CDR2 YYNGEE. The CDR3 runs 19 residues. V lost 0 bases, J lost 3 bases, and 22 bases lay in between. The CDR3 bases are TGTGCCAGCAGCGTAGCGGGGGACGCTTACCAACCCCGTGGAAACACCATATATTTT. This translates into CASSVAGDAYQPRGNTIYF.